Described below is a single T cell receptor (beta chain) sequence and its context. Its antigen is currently unknown. The data were taken from a study of shared clonotypes between healthy human individuals. Findings of the study overall: Only blood underwent sampling, and tissue repertoires likely differ.

Naive CD8 cells were CD45RO-negative, positively selected for CCR7, excluding terminally differentiated effector memory CD45RA+ cells. Germline V gene lookup returns CDR1 SGHRS and CDR2 YFSETQ. Trimming cost V 2 bases and J 6 bases; bases outside gene matches: 4. This CDR3 spans 16 amino acids. The authors split each subset's genomic DNA evenly across several immunoSEQ plates. Measured with immunoSEQ multiplex PCR; TCRdb has only the in-frame clones, and not every one. Of roughly 2.1 million clones listed, 90% to 95% are singletons. The sequencing input was naive CD8+ T cells from PBMCs. The chain recombines TRBV5-1 with TRBJ2-2; TRBD2 matches at 13 bases. This receptor was identified in a man younger than 30 in good health. Some clones in this sample may be carry-over from other donors' samples. The CDR3 coding sequence is TGCGCCAGCAGCTTCGGACTAGCGGGAGTTGCCGGGGAGCTGTTTTTT. It codes for CASSFGLAGVAGELFF.